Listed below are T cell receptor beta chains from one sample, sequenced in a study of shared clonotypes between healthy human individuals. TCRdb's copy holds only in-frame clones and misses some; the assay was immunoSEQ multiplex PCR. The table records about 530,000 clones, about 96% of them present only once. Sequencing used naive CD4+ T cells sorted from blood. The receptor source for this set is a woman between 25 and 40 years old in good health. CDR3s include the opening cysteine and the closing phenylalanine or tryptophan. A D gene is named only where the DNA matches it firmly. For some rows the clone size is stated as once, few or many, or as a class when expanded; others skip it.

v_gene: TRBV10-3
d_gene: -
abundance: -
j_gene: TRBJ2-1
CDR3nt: TGTGCCATCAGTGGACTGGAGGAGAATGAGCAGTTCTTC
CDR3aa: CAISGLEENEQFF

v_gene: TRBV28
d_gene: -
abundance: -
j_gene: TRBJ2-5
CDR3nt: TGTGCCACCACTCAGGAAGGGCCAGAGACCCAGTACTTC
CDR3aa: CATTQEGPETQYF

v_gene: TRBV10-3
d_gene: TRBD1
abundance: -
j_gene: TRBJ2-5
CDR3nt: TGTGCCATCAGTGAGTCGCAGACAGGGTCGGAGGAGACCCAGTACTTC
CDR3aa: CAISESQTGSEETQYF

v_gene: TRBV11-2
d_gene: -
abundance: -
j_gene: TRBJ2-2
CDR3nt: TGTGCCAGCAGCTTTCGGGAGAACACCGGGGAGCTGTTTTTT
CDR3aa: CASSFRENTGELFF

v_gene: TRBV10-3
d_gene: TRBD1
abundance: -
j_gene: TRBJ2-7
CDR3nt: TGTGCCATCAGTCCGGGACAGCTCTACGAGCAGTACTTC
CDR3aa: CAISPGQLYEQYF

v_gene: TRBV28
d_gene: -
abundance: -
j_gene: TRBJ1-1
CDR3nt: TGTGCCAGCAGTTTGGGAGGATTGAACACTGAAGCTTTCTTT
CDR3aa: CASSLGGLNTEAFF

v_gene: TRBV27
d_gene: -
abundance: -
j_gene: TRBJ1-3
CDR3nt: TGTGCCAGCAGTTCCAGACAGAGCTCTGGAAACACCATATATTTT
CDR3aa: CASSSRQSSGNTIYF

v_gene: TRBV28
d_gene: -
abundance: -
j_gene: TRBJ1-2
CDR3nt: TGTGCCAGCAGCCCACCCGCGTGGAGAGGGTCTCCAAGGGGTCATCACTATGGCTACACCTTC
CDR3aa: CASSPPAWRGSPRGHHYGYTF

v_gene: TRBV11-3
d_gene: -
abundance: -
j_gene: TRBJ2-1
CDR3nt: TGTGCCAGCAGCTCCGGACCTTACAATGAGCAGTTCTTC
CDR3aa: CASSSGPYNEQFF

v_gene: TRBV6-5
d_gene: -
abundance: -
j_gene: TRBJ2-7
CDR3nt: -
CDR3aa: CASSTSGTSSYEQYF

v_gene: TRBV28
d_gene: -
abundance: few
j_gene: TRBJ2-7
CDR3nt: TGTGCCAGCCGGGGCCCCTACGAGCAGTACTTC
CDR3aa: CASRGPYEQYF

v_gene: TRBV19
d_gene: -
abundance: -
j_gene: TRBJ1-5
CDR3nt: TGTGCCAGCGGGACACGATGGGGCAATCAGCCCCAGCATTTT
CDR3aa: CASGTRWGNQPQHF

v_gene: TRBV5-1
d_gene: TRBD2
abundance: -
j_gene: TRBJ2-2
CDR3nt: TGCGCCAGCAGCTCTAGCGGGAGTAACACCGGGGAGCTGTTTTTT
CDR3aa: CASSSSGSNTGELFF

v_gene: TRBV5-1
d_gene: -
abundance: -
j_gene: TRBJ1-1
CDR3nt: TGCGCCAGCAGCGGGGTCGACATGAACACTGAAGCTTTCTTT
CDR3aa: CASSGVDMNTEAFF

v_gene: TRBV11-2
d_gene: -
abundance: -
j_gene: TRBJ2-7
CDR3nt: TGTGCCAGCAGCGTGGGGCCCCTCTCCTACGAGCAGTACTTC
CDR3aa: CASSVGPLSYEQYF

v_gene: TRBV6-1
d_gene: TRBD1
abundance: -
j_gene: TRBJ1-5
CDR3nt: TGTGCCAGCAGTGTAAGCAGGGGGCAGGGGGCTAGTCTGCAGCCCCAGCATTTT
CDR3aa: CASSVSRGQGASLQPQHF

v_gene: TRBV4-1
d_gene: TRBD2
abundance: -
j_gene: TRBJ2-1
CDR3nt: TGCGCCAGCAGCCAAGATGTAGCGGGAGGGTACAATGAGCAGTTCTTC
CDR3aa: CASSQDVAGGYNEQFF

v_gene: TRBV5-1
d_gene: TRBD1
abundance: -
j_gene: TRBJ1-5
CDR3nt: TGCGCCAGCAGCTTGGGACAGGGGGGAAATCAGCCCCAGCATTTT
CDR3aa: CASSLGQGGNQPQHF

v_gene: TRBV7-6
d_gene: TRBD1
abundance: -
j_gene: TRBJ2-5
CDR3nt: TGTGCCAGCAGCCCGAACCCGGGACAGGTCGGAGAGACCCAGTACTTC
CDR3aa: CASSPNPGQVGETQYF

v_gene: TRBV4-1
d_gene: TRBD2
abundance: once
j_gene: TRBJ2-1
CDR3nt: TGCGCCAGCAGCCGCGGCGGGGGGGATGAGCAGTTCTTC
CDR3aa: CASSRGGGDEQFF

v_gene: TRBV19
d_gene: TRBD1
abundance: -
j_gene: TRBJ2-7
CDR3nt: TGTGCCAGTAGTACCCCCGGGACAGGGGTCTACGAGCAGTACTTC
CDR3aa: CASSTPGTGVYEQYF

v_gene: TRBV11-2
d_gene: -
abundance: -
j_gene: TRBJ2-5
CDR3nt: TGTGCCAGCAGCTTAGGGGATGCTAGGGAGAGCATTGTGGACTTC
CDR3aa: CASSLGDARESIVDF

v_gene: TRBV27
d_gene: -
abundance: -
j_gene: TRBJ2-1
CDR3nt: TGTGCCAGCAGTTTTGACCGACTTCCCTACAATGAGCAGTTCTTC
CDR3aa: CASSFDRLPYNEQFF

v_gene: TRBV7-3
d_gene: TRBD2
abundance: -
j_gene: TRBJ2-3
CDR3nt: TGTGCCAGCAGCTTAGGACCCGCGGGAGGGAATACGCAGTATTTT
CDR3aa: CASSLGPAGGNTQYF

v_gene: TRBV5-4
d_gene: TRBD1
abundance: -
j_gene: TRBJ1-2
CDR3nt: TGTGCCAGCAGCTTTACAGGGGTTAATGGCTACACCTTC
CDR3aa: CASSFTGVNGYTF

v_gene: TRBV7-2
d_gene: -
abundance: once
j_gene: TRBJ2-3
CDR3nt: TGTGCCAGCAGCTTAGGTAGCCCGTCGTTGAGGGATACGCAGTATTTT
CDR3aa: CASSLGSPSLRDTQYF

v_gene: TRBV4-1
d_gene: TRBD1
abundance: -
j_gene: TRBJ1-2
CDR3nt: TGCGCCAGCAGCCAAGGGACAGGAATAGGTACCGGCTACACCTTC
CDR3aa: CASSQGTGIGTGYTF

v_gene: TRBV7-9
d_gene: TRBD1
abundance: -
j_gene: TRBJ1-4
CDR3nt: TGTGCCAGCAGCTTGACAGGGGGAATTGCTAATGAAAAACTGTTTTTT
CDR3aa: CASSLTGGIANEKLFF

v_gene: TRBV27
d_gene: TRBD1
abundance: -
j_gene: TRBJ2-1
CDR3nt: TGTGCCAGCAGTAGAGACAGGGACGGATACAATGAGCAGTTCTTC
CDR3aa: CASSRDRDGYNEQFF

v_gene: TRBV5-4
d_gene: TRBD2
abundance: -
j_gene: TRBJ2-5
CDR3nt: TGTGCCAGCAGCCCCCCCGGGGGAGGACTAGCGGGAGAAACAGAGACCCAGTACTTC
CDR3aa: CASSPPGGGLAGETETQYF

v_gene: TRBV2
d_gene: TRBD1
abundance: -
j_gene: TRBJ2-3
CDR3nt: TGTGCCAGCAGTGGACAGGGTGGGACAGATACGCAGTATTTT
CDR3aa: CASSGQGGTDTQYF

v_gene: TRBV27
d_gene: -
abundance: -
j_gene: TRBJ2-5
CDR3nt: TGTGCCAGCAGTGGCGCAGGGAAGACCCAGTACTTC
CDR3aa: CASSGAGKTQYF

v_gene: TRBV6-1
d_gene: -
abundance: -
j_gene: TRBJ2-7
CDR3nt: TGTGCCAGCGAACAGTACTCCTACGAGCAGTACTTC
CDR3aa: CASEQYSYEQYF

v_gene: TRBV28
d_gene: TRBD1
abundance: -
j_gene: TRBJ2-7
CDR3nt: TGTGCCAGCAGTTCAGGACAGGAGGTGGTCTACGAGCAGTACTTC
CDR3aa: CASSSGQEVVYEQYF